A single T cell receptor beta chain is shown here with its context. The sample originates from a study of control samples from healthy donors and cancer patients. Sequencing used immunoSEQ multiplex PCR; TCRdb keeps in-frame clones, though not all of them. The table shows under 200,000 clones, with approximately 92% occurring only once. Germline-derived CDR1 and CDR2 are LNHDA and SQIVND (reference sequence). The CDR3 sequence is 16 residues long. V lost 3 bases and J lost 3, with 17 bases in between. This TCR was recovered from a woman aged 60 to 75 in good health. The specimen sequenced was blood. The chain carries TRBV19 and TRBJ1-1, with TRBD1 as a possible D gene (5 bases). In DNA, the CDR3 is TGTGCCAGTAGTATGAATGGAGCAGGGATGGACACTGAAGCTTTCTTT. It yields the protein CASSMNGAGMDTEAFF.